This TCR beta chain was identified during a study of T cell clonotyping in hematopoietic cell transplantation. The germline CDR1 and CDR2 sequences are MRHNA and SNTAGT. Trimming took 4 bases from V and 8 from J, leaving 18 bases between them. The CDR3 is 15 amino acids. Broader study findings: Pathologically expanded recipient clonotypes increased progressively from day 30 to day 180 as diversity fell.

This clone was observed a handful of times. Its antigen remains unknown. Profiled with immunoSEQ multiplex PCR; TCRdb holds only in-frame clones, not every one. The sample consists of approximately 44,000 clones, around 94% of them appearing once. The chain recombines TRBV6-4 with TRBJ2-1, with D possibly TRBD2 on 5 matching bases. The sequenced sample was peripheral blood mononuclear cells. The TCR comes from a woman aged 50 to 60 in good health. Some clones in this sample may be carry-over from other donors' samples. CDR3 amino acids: CASSVSATSVDEQFF. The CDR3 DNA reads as TGTGCCAGCAGTGTTAGCGCAACGTCCGTGGATGAGCAGTTCTTC.